This is a list of T cell receptor beta chains from one sample in a study of graft-versus-host responses after intestinal transplantation. This table comes from immunoSEQ multiplex PCR, and its TCRdb copy is limited to in-frame clones, with some not included. The data show some 90,000 clones, with around nine tenths seen just once and about 6.3% held by the top ten. These receptors lack a known antigen. This specimen was unstimulated CD8+ T cells sorted from spleen or lymph node cells, taken before intestinal transplant. The receptors stem from a human donor who received an intestinal transplant. Both conserved end residues are part of each CDR3. The D gene is left open where the match is weak. The listing skips clone size in some rows; elsewhere it reads once, few, many or a size class.

V: TRBV7-3; J: TRBJ2-1; D: TRBD2; size: .; length: 17; DNA: TGTGCCAGCAGCGACTCCTCGGGGACTAGCTCCTACAATGAGCAGTTCTTC; CDR3: CASSDSSGTSSYNEQFF
V: TRBV10-3; J: TRBJ2-1; D: .; size: .; length: 15; DNA: TGTGCCATCAGTGTGATGGGCGGCTCCTACAATGAGCAGTTCTTC; CDR3: CAISVMGGSYNEQFF
V: TRBV9; J: TRBJ1-2; D: .; size: .; length: 14; DNA: TGTGCCAGCAGCGTTGCGGACGCTAACTATGGCTACACCTTC; CDR3: CASSVADANYGYTF
V: TRBV11-2; J: TRBJ1-2; D: .; size: .; length: 13; DNA: TGTGCCAGCAGCCCAACACCTAACTATGGCTACACCTTC; CDR3: CASSPTPNYGYTF
V: TRBV21-1; J: TRBJ2-7; D: .; size: .; length: 15; DNA: TGTGCCAGCAGGGACTCACAGGTCCCCTCCTACGAGCAGTACTTC; CDR3: CASRDSQVPSYEQYF
V: TRBV10-1; J: TRBJ1-4; D: .; size: .; length: 14; DNA: TGCGCCAGCAGTGTGAGACATATTAATGAAAAACTGTTTTTT; CDR3: CASSVRHINEKLFF
V: TRBV2; J: TRBJ2-7; D: TRBD1; size: .; length: 15; DNA: TGTGCCCGCGAGGGGATAGGAGACAGGGGCTACGAGCAGTACTTC; CDR3: CAREGIGDRGYEQYF
V: TRBV19; J: TRBJ2-3; D: TRBD2; size: .; length: 15; DNA: TGTGCCAGTAGTATGGGGACTAGCGGGACAGATACGCAGTATTTT; CDR3: CASSMGTSGTDTQYF
V: TRBV27; J: TRBJ1-5; D: .; size: .; length: 15; DNA: TGTGCCAGCAGTTTAGTCGGGGGCTCCGATCAGCCCCAGCATTTT; CDR3: CASSLVGGSDQPQHF
V: TRBV5-4; J: TRBJ2-7; D: .; size: few; length: 12; DNA: TGTGCCACCGGCGTATGGGGGAACGAGCAGTACTTC; CDR3: CATGVWGNEQYF
V: TRBV7-3; J: TRBJ1-3; D: .; size: once; length: 15; DNA: TGTGCCAGCAGCTTAACCGGGGGCTCTGGAAACACCATATATTTT; CDR3: CASSLTGGSGNTIYF
V: TRBV6-6; J: TRBJ1-4; D: .; size: .; length: 15; DNA: TGTGCCAGCAGTTACCGAGGGGGTCTCCGAAGAAAACTGTTTTTT; CDR3: CASSYRGGLRRKLFF
V: TRBV4-1; J: TRBJ2-1; D: .; size: .; length: 16; DNA: TGCGCCAGCAGCTTAAGCGGAAGGTCAGCTAACAATGAGCAGTTCTTC; CDR3: CASSLSGRSANNEQFF
V: TRBV7-9; J: TRBJ2-2; D: .; size: .; length: 13; DNA: TGTGCCAGCAGCTTAGCAGTGTCCGGGGAGCTGTTTTTT; CDR3: CASSLAVSGELFF
V: TRBV5-5; J: TRBJ1-1; D: TRBD1; size: .; length: 14; DNA: TGTGCCAGCAGCTTGAACAGGGGGAACACTGAAGCTTTCTTT; CDR3: CASSLNRGNTEAFF